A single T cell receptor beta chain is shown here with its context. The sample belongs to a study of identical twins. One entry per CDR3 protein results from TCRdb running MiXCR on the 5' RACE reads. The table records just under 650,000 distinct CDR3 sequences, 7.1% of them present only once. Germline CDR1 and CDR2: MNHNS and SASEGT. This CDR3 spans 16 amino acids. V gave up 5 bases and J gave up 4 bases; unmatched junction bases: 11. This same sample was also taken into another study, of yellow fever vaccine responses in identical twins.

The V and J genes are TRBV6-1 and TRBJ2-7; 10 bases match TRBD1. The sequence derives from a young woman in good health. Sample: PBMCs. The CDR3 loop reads CASSRPGTGESYEQYF. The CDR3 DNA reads TGTGCCAGCAGTAGACCTGGGACAGGGGAGTCGTACGAGCAGTACTTC.